This TCR beta chain originates from a study of tumor and adjacent non-tumor tissue in lung cancer. A note on this clonotype: Compared with germline, one end of the junction differs, possibly owing to a read error.

Germline assignment: CDR1 SGHAT and CDR2 FQNNGV. This CDR3 spans 13 amino acids. A modified ARM-PCR protocol with three rounds of nested PCR amplified TCRbeta. TCRdb re-derived calls from the multiplex PCR reads in MiXCR, one entry per CDR3 protein. Of 120,000 or so distinct CDR3 sequences in the sample, 60% to 70% were seen once. This sample's RNA came from whole unsorted tissue. V and J are TRBV11-2 and TRBJ1-1, with D hard to call. The sample was lung tumor tissue. This TCR derives from a man aged 25-45 years with non-small cell lung cancer. CDR3 protein: CSSLVTEDTEAFF. DNA for the CDR3: TGTTCCAGCTTAGTGACGGAGGACACTGAAGCTTTCTTT.